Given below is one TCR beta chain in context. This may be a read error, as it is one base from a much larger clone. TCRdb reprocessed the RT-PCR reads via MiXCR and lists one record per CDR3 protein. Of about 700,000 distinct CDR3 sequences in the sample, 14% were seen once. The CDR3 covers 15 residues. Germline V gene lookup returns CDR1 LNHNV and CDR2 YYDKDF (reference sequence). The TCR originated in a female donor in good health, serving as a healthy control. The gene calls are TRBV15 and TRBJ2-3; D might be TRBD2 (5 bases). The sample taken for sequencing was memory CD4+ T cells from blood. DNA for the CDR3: TGTGCCACCAGCACCGAGCGGAGGCCCACAGATACGAAGTATTTT. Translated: CATSTERRPTDTKYF.